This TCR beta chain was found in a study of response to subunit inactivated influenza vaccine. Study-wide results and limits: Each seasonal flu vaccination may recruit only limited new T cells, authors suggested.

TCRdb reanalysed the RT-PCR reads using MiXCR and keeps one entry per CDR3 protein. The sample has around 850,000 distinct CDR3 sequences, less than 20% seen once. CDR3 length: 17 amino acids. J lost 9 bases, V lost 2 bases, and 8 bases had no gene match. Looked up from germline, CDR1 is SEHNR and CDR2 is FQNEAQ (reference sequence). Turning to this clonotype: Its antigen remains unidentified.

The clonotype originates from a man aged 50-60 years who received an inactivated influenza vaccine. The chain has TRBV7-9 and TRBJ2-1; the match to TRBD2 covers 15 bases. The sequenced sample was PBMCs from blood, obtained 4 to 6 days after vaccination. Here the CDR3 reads CASSLIWTSGGATEQFF. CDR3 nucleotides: TGTGCCAGCAGCTTAATCTGGACTAGCGGGGGGGCCACTGAGCAGTTCTTC.